This passage covers 8 T cell receptor beta chains from one sample sequenced in a study of T cells in Graves' hyperthyroidism and ophthalmopathy. It was RNA transcripts that yielded the amplified TCR beta CDR3 regions. Carried out on the TCR CDR3, a first-round RT-PCR used the HTBI primer set. TCRdb passed the multiplex PCR reads through MiXCR, listing each CDR3 protein once. Among about 400,000 distinct CDR3 sequences listed, 11% to 15% were seen once. Sequencing was done on a sample of blood. The receptors were gathered from a man in his fifties with Graves' ophthalmopathy.

The rearrangement uses TRBV20-1 and TRBJ2-1; 12 bases fit TRBD1. In germline, CDR1 is DFQATT, CDR2 SNEGSKA (reference sequence). The CDR3 totals 13 residues. The junction had 5 bases not matched to a gene; V was cut back by 7 bases and J by 7 bases. CDR3 nucleotides: TGCAGTGTGGGGGACAGGGGGCGGAATGAGCAGTTCTTC. Its translation: CSVGDRGRNEQFF.

This clonotype was observed many times. DNA of the CDR3: TGTGCCAGCAGCATATCCGGGACAGGGTTTGAAAAACTGTTTTTT. It translates to CASSISGTGFEKLFF. The chain recombines TRBV6-1 with TRBJ1-4; TRBD1 matches 9 bases. The V gene end was trimmed by 6 bases and the J gene end by 7 bases; junction bases not matched to a gene: 9. In germline, CDR1 is MNHNS, CDR2 SASEGT. The CDR3 is 15 amino acids.

This clonotype was recorded at least ten times. The V gene is TRBV20-1, the J gene TRBJ2-7, with 8 positions matching TRBD2. V was clipped by 1 base and J by 8 bases; unmatched bases: 13. This CDR3 is built from 15 residues. CDR1 is DFQATT and CDR2 is SNEGSKA in the germline V gene (reference sequence). The CDR3 loop reads CSARVPGLDFGKQYF. The DNA for the CDR3 is TGCAGTGCTAGAGTACCGGGACTAGACTTTGGGAAGCAGTACTTC.

In this sample, this clonotype turned up many times. This rearrangement joins TRBV12-3 or TRBV12-4 to TRBJ1-3; D unresolved. Trimming stripped 6 bases from V and 0 bases from J, with 9 bases between. The length of the CDR3 is 14 residues. CDR3 region: CASRPGSSGNTIYF. CDR3 sequence (DNA): TGTGCCAGCAGGCCGGGCAGCTCTGGAAACACCATATATTTT.

CDR3 in amino acids: CASSLSPRFETQYF. Written as DNA, the CDR3 is TGTGCCAGCAGCTTATCCCCCAGGTTTGAGACCCAGTACTTC. The V gene is TRBV7-9, the J gene TRBJ2-5; D call uncertain. This CDR3 spans 14 amino acids. The germline CDR1 and CDR2 sequences are SEHNR and FQNEAQ (reference sequence). V gave up 2 bases and J gave up 5 bases, with 12 bases separating them. Drawing the rest from reference TRBV7-9 and TRBJ2-5, the complete variable domain is DTGVSQNPRHKITKRGQNVTFRCDPISEHNRLYWYRQTLGQGPEFLTYFQNEAQLEKSRLLSDRFSAERPKGSFSTLEIQRTEQGDSAMYLCASSLSPRFETQYFGPGTRLLVL.

Ten or more counts support this clonotype. V and J are TRBV6-1 and TRBJ2-3; 7 nucleotides align to TRBD2. Germline values: CDR1 MNHNS, CDR2 SASEGT. The CDR3 runs to 15 residues. With 10 bases clipped from V and 5 bases from J, the junction kept 15 bases outside the gene matches. The CDR3 sequence: CATQLAASGEDTQYF. CDR3 nucleotide sequence: TGTGCCACCCAGCTGGCTGCAAGCGGGGAAGATACGCAGTATTTT.

In this sample, this clonotype turned up many times. The rearrangement uses TRBV27 and TRBJ2-7; no reliable D call. The V gene lost 10 bases and the J gene lost 2 bases, with 18 bases spanning the gap. This CDR3 has 14 residues. The V gene's germline CDR1 is MNHEY and CDR2 SMNVEV (reference sequence). The CDR3 bases are TGTGCCACCAACAGCCGCCTATTCCCCTACGAGCAGTACTTC. It encodes CATNSRLFPYEQYF.

This rearrangement joins TRBV29-1 to TRBJ2-1, with no clear D. V lost 4 bases to trimming and J lost 4 bases, with 11 bases between them. The CDR3 spans 13 residues. The V gene's germline CDR1 is SQVTM and CDR2 ANQGSEA. The CDR3 nucleotides are TGCAGCGTTGGCATGTACCCTTACAATGAGCAGTTCTTC. Its translation: CSVGMYPYNEQFF.